The entry below gives a single TCR beta chain sequence along with its context. The antigen this receptor binds is unknown. Base-call qualities are not available, and no considerably larger clone is one nucleotide away. Separate from the approximately 670-subject first cohort, the validation cohort of roughly 110 subjects was the group to which the donors belonged. The receptor library was made with the immunoSEQ multiplex PCR assay. The original pipeline was this. A statistical classification framework was built for diagnosing cytomegalovirus status from the catalog of TCR beta chain sequences. Entries here come from immuneACCESS through TCRdb and include only in-frame sequences with V and J called. Some clones fail to appear in such tables; in the studies checked, an unresolved V gene covers under half of the shortfall, and the cause of the remainder is unknown. V, J and clone size derive from that table, while D and trimming were established from the DNA sequence. In this sample the table shows some 140,000 clones, about 83% of which occur a single time. The top ten clonotypes cover under 1.5% of the sample.

The CDR3 runs 16 amino acids, cysteine and phenylalanine included. Just CDR3 DNA is preserved here, 48 bases in frame from base 1. The germline V end is reduced by 8 bases and the J end by 3 bases; junction bases left unmatched: 12. CDR1 and CDR2 are drawn from the germline V gene: MGHDK, SYGVNS. This specimen comes from a study of cytomegalovirus exposure and HLA in healthy donors (dated by TCRdb to 2016 to 2017). As for the study more broadly: The approximately 710 repertoires of the first cohort and the approximately 130 validation repertoires were produced on the same platform, according to a later analysis. The study was designed to test whether signatures of past pathogen exposure could be identified by cataloging public T cell receptors. In addition to the first cohort of roughly 670 subjects, a separate validation cohort of approximately 110 different subjects was used. To predict cytomegalovirus infection status, the study brought together high-throughput TCR immunosequencing, statistical association of individual TCRs with disease status, and machine learning.

Overall study results and their limits: A later analysis found that TCRs clustered in the first cohort also tended to co-occur in the roughly 120 validation repertoires, with approximately 95% of cluster scores above 0. According to the authors, the approach could potentially be generalized to other disease states and immunological phenotypes. A total of about 180 TCR beta chains were listed by the study as associated with cytomegalovirus. In both the original and validation cohorts, the classifier was reported to diagnose cytomegalovirus status with high specificity and sensitivity. A few of the identified cytomegalovirus-associated TCR beta chains were confirmed in vitro to be specific for cytomegalovirus antigens. A later analysis lacked HLA typing for the validation cohort, so it scored co-occurrence in that cohort across all 120 or so repertoires. Most TCR sequences were observed very rarely across donors, whereas some public TCRs were present in many individuals.

This clonotype was sampled from a woman aged 25 to 39 in good health and CMV-seronegative. The chain uses TRBV25-1 and TRBJ1-2, with TRBD1 identical over 10 junction bases. Sequencing used PBMCs. The DNA reads as follows: TGTGCCAGCTTCGGTGGGACAGGGGAATTTTACTATGGCTACACCTTC. Its translation reads: CASFGGTGEFYYGYTF.